The T cell receptor beta chain under discussion was sequenced for a study of T cells expressing NK-cell markers. Findings of the study overall: Clones of NKG2C+ T cells that had expanded were of unclear HCMV specificity. In several donors, dominant clonotypes made up about 25-60.1% of CD3+CD56-NKG2C+ cells. The contribution of dominant NKG2C+ clonotypes to CD8+ T cells in six donors was about 1.0-7.0%.

Germline V lookup: CDR1 LGHDT, CDR2 YNNKEL (reference sequence). The CDR3 covers 14 residues. Concerning this clonotype: No antigen is known for it.

TCRdb reprocessed the 5' RACE reads and keeps a single row for each CDR3 protein, giving no DNA. This sample contains some 460,000 distinct CDR3 sequences. The genes are TRBV3-1 and TRBJ1-6; TCRdb lists TRBD1, though no DNA is available to test this call. The sequencing input was blood T cells: a sorted CD56 or NKG2C T cell subset, CD4+ or CD8+ T cells, or bulk PBMC T cells (not recorded which). This TCR derives from a woman aged 50 to 60 in good health. Here the CDR3 reads CASSQVTGESPLHF.